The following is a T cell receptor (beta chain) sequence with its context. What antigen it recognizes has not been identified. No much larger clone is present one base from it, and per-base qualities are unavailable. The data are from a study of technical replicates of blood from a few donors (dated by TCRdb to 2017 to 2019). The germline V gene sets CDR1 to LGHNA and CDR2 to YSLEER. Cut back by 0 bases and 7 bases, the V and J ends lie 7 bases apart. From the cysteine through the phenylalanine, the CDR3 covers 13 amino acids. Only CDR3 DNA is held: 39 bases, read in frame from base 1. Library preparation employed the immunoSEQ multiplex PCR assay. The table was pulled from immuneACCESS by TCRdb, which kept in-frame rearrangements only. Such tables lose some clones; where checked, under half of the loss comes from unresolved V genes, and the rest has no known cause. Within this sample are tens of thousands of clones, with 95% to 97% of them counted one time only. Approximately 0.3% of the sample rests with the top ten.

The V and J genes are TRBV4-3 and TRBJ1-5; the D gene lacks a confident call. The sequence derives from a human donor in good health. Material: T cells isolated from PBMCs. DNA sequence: TGCGCCAGCAGCCAAGATCACGGGCAGCCCCAGCATTTT. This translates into CASSQDHGQPQHF.